This T cell receptor beta chain was captured in a study of blood T cell repertoires in COVID-19. The repertoire was sequenced with immunoSEQ multiplex PCR; TCRdb's copy has only in-frame clones and lacks some. This table holds 80,000 to 90,000 clones, roughly 90% found once. Trimming removed 1 base from V and 1 base from J, with 17 bases in between. From germline, CDR1 is MGHRA and CDR2 YSYEKL. The CDR3 is 18 amino acids. The sample consisted of peripheral blood. This TCR came from a man at least 80 years old with active or convalescent COVID-19. The gene calls are TRBV4-1 and TRBJ2-1, with D possibly matching TRBD2 (5 bases). CDR3 bases: TGCGCCAGCAGCCAAGTCCCCCTACGCGGGTCTTCCTACAATGAGCAGTTCTTC. Its protein is CASSQVPLRGSSYNEQFF.